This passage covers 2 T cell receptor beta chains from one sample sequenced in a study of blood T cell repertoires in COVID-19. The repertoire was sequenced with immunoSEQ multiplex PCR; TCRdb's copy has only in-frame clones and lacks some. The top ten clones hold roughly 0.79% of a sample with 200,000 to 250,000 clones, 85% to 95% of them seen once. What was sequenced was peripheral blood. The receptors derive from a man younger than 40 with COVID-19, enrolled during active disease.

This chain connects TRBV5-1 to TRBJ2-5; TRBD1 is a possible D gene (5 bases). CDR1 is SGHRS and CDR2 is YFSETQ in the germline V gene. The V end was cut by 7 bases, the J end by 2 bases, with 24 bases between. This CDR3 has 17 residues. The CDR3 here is CASGASAGFYQQETQYF. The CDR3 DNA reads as TGCGCCAGCGGGGCTTCAGCAGGGTTTTATCAGCAAGAGACCCAGTACTTC.

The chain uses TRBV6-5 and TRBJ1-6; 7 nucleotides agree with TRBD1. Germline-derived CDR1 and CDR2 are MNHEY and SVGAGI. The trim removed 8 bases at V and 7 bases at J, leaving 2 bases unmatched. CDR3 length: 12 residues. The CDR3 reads CASATGNSPLHF. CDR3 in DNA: TGTGCCAGCGCGACAGGGAATTCACCCCTCCACTTT.